These T cell receptor beta chains were read from a single sample in a study of control samples from healthy donors and cancer patients. Libraries were prepared by immunoSEQ multiplex PCR; TCRdb keeps only in-frame clonotypes and omits some of them. The table records around 170,000 clones, more than 90% of them present only once. What was sequenced was blood. These receptors originate from a man aged 30 to 45 in good health. Each CDR3 is given with its conserved first and last residue. D genes are given only for firm matches. Clone size is given for some rows only: seen once, a few or many times, or a class if the clone is expanded.

>TRBD1|TRBV30|-|TRBJ1-5
TGTGCCTGGAGTGGGACAGGAGGTCAGCCCCAGCATTTT
CAWSGTGGQPQHF
>-|TRBV7-2|few|TRBJ1-2
TGTGCCAGCAGCTTAGCTGGGGGGATCTATGGCTACACCTTC
CASSLAGGIYGYTF
>-|TRBV19|-|TRBJ1-6
TGTGCCACCAGGACAGCGGGCGGTAATTCACCCCTCCACTTT
CATRTAGGNSPLHF
>TRBD2|TRBV11-2|-|TRBJ2-7
TGTGCCAGCAGCTTAGGCCCACTAGCGGGGGGCTACGAGCAGTACTTC
CASSLGPLAGGYEQYF
>-|TRBV5-1|-|TRBJ2-3
TGCGCCAGCAGCTTGGCCAAAGGAGATACGCAGTATTTT
CASSLAKGDTQYF
>TRBD1|TRBV6-6|-|TRBJ1-1
TGTGCCAGCAGTACTCAAGGACAGGGAATGAACACTGAAGCTTTCTTT
CASSTQGQGMNTEAFF
>-|TRBV6-2/TRBV6-3|-|TRBJ2-7
TGTGCCAGCAGTTTAGGAGAAGCCTACGAGCAGTACTTC
CASSLGEAYEQYF
>-|TRBV30|-|TRBJ2-7
TGTGCCTGGAGTGTACAGGGAGTTTACGAGCAGTACTTC
CAWSVQGVYEQYF
>-|TRBV5-1|-|TRBJ2-2
TGCGCCAGCGACACAGGTTCGGGGACCGGGGAGCTGTTTTTT
CASDTGSGTGELFF
>-|TRBV4-2|-|TRBJ1-6
TGTGCCAGCAGCCAAGAAGCAGACGAGTATTTTTCCCTCCACTTT
CASSQEADEYFSLHF
>-|TRBV28|-|TRBJ1-1
TGTGCCAGCAGTTTACTAACGGTGAACACTGAAGCTTTCTTT
CASSLLTVNTEAFF
>-|TRBV27|once|TRBJ1-1
TGTGCCAGCAGTTTACATCGGAACACTGAAGCTTTCTTT
CASSLHRNTEAFF
>-|TRBV19|-|TRBJ1-5
TGTGCCAGTAGTTACAGGGTCAATCAGCCCCAGCATTTT
CASSYRVNQPQHF
>TRBD2|TRBV27|-|TRBJ2-5
TGTGCCAGCAGTCTCGGGACTAGCGGGAGCTTCAAGACCCAGTACTTC
CASSLGTSGSFKTQYF
>TRBD1|TRBV19|-|TRBJ1-2
TGTGCCAGTAGTATGGGGGTAGGGGGCGGCGGCTACACCTTC
CASSMGVGGGGYTF
>-|TRBV10-3|-|TRBJ2-1
TGTGCCATCAGTGGGGGGACTGGGTACAATGAGCAGTTCTTC
CAISGGTGYNEQFF
>-|TRBV27|-|TRBJ2-7
TGTGCCAGCCAAGAATTCGGGTCTGCCTCCTACGAGCAGTACTTC
CASQEFGSASYEQYF
>-|TRBV9|once|TRBJ1-1
TGTGCCAGCAGCCCTGGAGGAACGAACACTGAAGCTTTCTTT
CASSPGGTNTEAFF
>TRBD1|TRBV6-2/TRBV6-3|-|TRBJ2-4
TGTGCCAGCAGCTCCCCGGGACAGGGGTGGAACATTCAGTACTTC
CASSSPGQGWNIQYF
>-|TRBV27|-|TRBJ1-5
TGTGCCAGCAGTCCCCTAACAGATCGCGGTCAGCCCCAGCATTTT
CASSPLTDRGQPQHF
>-|TRBV2|-|TRBJ2-5
TGTGCCAGCAGTGGGACTACGCGGCAAGAGACCCAGTACTTC
CASSGTTRQETQYF
>-|TRBV29-1|-|TRBJ2-1
TGCAGTGCCTCGTCAGCAAGCAATGAGCAGTTCTTC
CSASSASNEQFF
>-|TRBV27|-|TRBJ1-2
TGTGCCAGCAGTTTTTTGGCAAATTATGGCTACACCTTC
CASSFLANYGYTF
>TRBD1|TRBV11-2|few|TRBJ1-2
TGTGCCAGCAGCGGCAGACAGGGGGCAACTTATGGCTACACCTTC
CASSGRQGATYGYTF
>TRBD1|TRBV19|-|TRBJ2-1
TGTGCCAGTAGTATAGAAGGACAGGGGAGGGAGCAGTTCTTC
CASSIEGQGREQFF
>TRBD1|TRBV18|once|TRBJ2-7
TGTGCCAGCTCATGGGGACAGGCGGTCTACGAGCAGTACTTC
CASSWGQAVYEQYF
>TRBD2|TRBV18|-|TRBJ2-1
TGTGCCAGCTCACCCATAGGCGGGGGACCCTACAATGAGCAGTTCTTC
CASSPIGGGPYNEQFF
>-|TRBV5-4|-|TRBJ2-5
TGTGCCAGCAGCTTGGAATTGTTCGGGGGGCGAGAGACCCAGTACTTC
CASSLELFGGRETQYF
>-|TRBV12-5|-|TRBJ2-7
TGTGCTAGTGGTTTGGCATCTTACGAGCAGTACTTC
CASGLASYEQYF
>-|TRBV27|-|TRBJ2-7
TGTGCCAGCAGTTTACAGGTGGGCAGGGCCAACGAGCAGTACTTC
CASSLQVGRANEQYF
>-|TRBV29-1|-|TRBJ2-3
TGCAGCGTTGAAGGACTGGGGGGCACAGATACGCAGTATTTT
CSVEGLGGTDTQYF
>-|TRBV11-2|-|TRBJ1-3
TGTGCCAGCAGCTTAGTCTTAGGGAATGGAAACACCATATATTTT
CASSLVLGNGNTIYF